Included here is one T cell receptor (beta chain) sequence, with context. This sample is drawn from a study of blood T cell repertoires in COVID-19. Study-level information: The United States, Italy and Spain were the sources of the acute and convalescent COVID-19 samples. T cells, B-cell-depleted T cells, or PBMCs provided the cDNA or gDNA that served as material.

In the original processing: Estimation of nucleated cell counts was performed using reference gene primer amplification. The method was immunoSEQ multiplex PCR; TCRdb's version includes in-frame clones alone and lacks a portion of them. V, J and clone size were drawn from that table, and D and trimming were deduced from the DNA. Of under 350,000 clones listed, over 75% are singletons. Material for sequencing was peripheral blood. This receptor was taken from a woman aged 70-85 years with acute or convalescent COVID-19.

Here the CDR3 DNA reads TGTGCCATCAGTCAACAGGTTAACTATGGCTACACCTTC. This encodes CAISQQVNYGYTF. This sequence joins TRBV10-3 and TRBJ1-2, with TRBD1 as a possible D gene (5 bases). The germline gives CDR1 ENHRY, CDR2 SYGVKD. The ends were cut back, 5 bases at V and 1 base at J, with 8 bases in the middle. The CDR3 loop spans 13 amino acids.